This entry describes one T cell receptor beta chain. Its antigen is not identified. Per germline, CDR1 SNHLY and CDR2 FYNNEI. The CDR3 contains 15 residues. J gave up 3 bases and V 4 bases, and 7 bases lay outside the gene matches. This sample stems from a study of long-term antiretroviral therapy in people with HIV. General study points: Control repertoires displayed wider CDR3 length ranges than the HIV repertoires. Unavailable data included ART adherence, viral resistance and therapy changes (switches in treatment). Clonal populations expanded prior to ART predominated within the repertoire at all time points.

Without exception, participants with HIV were treated in the United States. Runs used v3.0 of the immunoSEQ assay and were done at survey level. Assay used: immunoSEQ multiplex PCR; TCRdb lists only in-frame clones, some missing. The profile shows 25,000 to 30,000 clones, roughly 92% of them singletons. The input for sequencing was unsorted PBMCs, taken 3.1 years after starting antiretroviral therapy. The chain carries TRBV2 and TRBJ2-7; 9 nucleotides align to TRBD2. This sequence originates from a man aged 18 to 35 with HIV. CDR3 residues: CASSGISGSGYEQYF. The CDR3 DNA follows: TGTGCCAGCAGTGGGATTAGCGGGAGTGGCTACGAGCAGTACTTC.